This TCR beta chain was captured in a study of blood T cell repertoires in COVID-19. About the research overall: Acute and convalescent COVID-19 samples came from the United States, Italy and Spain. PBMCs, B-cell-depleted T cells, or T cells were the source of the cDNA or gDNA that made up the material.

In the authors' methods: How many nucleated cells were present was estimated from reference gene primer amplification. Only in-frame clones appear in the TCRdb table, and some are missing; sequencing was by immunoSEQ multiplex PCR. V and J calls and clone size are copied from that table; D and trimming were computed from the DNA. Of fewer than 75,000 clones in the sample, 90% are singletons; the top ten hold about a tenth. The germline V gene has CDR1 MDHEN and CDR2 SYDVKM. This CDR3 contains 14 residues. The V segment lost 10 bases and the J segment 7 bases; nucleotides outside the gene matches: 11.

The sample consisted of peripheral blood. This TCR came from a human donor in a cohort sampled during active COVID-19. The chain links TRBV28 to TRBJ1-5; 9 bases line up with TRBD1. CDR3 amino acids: CATGRGTGKQPQHF. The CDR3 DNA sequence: TGTGCCACCGGAAGGGGGACAGGGAAGCAGCCCCAGCATTTT.